This T cell receptor (beta chain) was observed in a study of shared clonotypes between healthy human individuals. Terminally differentiated effector memory CD45RA+ cells were left out of the naive CD8 fraction, which was CD45RO-negative and positively selected for CCR7. Caucasian adults living in Nashville, Tennessee, provided all samples. This CDR3 region has 17 residues. The J segment lost 5 bases and the V segment lost 3 bases, leaving 12 bases of the junction unmatched. Germline assignment: CDR1 MDHEN and CDR2 SYDVKM. Authors' processing steps: Junction-only immunoSEQ data arrived without quality scores, meaning filtering differed. Produced via immunoSEQ multiplex PCR; TCRdb's table is partial and in-frame only. That table supplies the V and J calls and clone size; D and trimming were determined from the DNA. The sample shows more than 600,000 clones, under 95% of them seen only once.

This clonotype was sampled from a man under 40 in good health. The chain is built from TRBV28 and TRBJ2-1, with 8 bases lining up with TRBD2. Sequencing input: naive CD8+ T cells sorted from blood. The CDR3 DNA sequence: TGTGCCAGCAGTTTTTTCCAGAGCGGGAGTGGCAACAATGAGCAGTTCTTC. Translating it yields CASSFFQSGSGNNEQFF.